One sample yielded the 32 T cell receptor beta chains listed below, sequenced in a study of molecular identifiers for immune sequencing clone quantification. TCRdb used MiXCR to reprocess the PCR reads, holding one entry per CDR3 protein. The data hold approximately 320,000 distinct CDR3 sequences, with 24% observed a single time. The specimen sequenced was naive CD8+ T cells from blood, with Jurkat cell RNA spiked in. Subset indicated: FACS-sorted CD8+CD4-CCR7+CD45RA+ naive T cells. These receptors came from a human donor in good health. Some libraries in this study had Jurkat cell RNA spiked in.

The chain uses TRBV30 and TRBJ1-1; D remains unclear. Trimming took off 6 bases at V and 4 bases at J, with 15 bases between the two ends. This CDR3 contains 13 residues. The germline gives CDR1 GTSNPN, CDR2 SVGIG (reference sequence). DNA of the CDR3: TGTGCCTGTTGGAGGAAGGACGGCACTGAAGCTTTCTTT. This translates into CACWRKDGTEAFF.

This clonotype appeared many times. This chain joins TRBV28 and TRBJ2-5; D remains unclear. Germline V gives CDR1 MDHEN, CDR2 SYDVKM. This CDR3 comprises 14 residues. Trimming took off 3 bases at V and 2 bases at J, with 10 bases between the two ends. The CDR3 sequence: CASSFSVGQETQYF. For the CDR3, the DNA is TGTGCCAGCAGTTTCAGCGTTGGGCAAGAGACCCAGTACTTC.

The chain links TRBV4-1 to TRBJ2-7, with 8 positions matching TRBD2. Germline-derived CDR1 and CDR2 are MGHRA and YSYEKL. The V and J ends lost 3 bases and 3 bases, in that order; junction bases with no gene match: 10. The CDR3 is 16 residues long. The DNA of the CDR3 is TGCGCCAGCAGCCACGCCGGGGGGGGGATGGGCTACGAGCAGTACTTC. Its protein product is CASSHAGGGMGYEQYF.

Many counts were recorded for this clonotype. The chain recombines TRBV20-1 with TRBJ2-2; D ambiguous. V was clipped by 0 bases and J by 4 bases, with 12 bases between them. This CDR3 has 15 residues. Per germline, CDR1 DFQATT and CDR2 SNEGSKA (reference sequence). CDR3 in amino acids: CSARDSALGTGELFF. CDR3 DNA sequence: TGCAGTGCTAGAGATTCCGCTTTGGGCACCGGGGAGCTGTTTTTT.

In its sample, this clonotype was seen many times. The chain couples TRBV29-1 to TRBJ2-7; perhaps TRBD1 as D (6 bases). With 7 bases removed from V and 0 bases from J, the gap between germline ends came to 16 bases. The length of the CDR3 is 14 residues. Germline V gene lookup returns CDR1 SQVTM and CDR2 ANQGSEA. The CDR3 spells CSALAQGSSYEQYF. In DNA form, the CDR3 reads TGCAGCGCCTTGGCGCAGGGGAGCTCCTACGAGCAGTACTTC.

This clonotype was seen repeatedly, ten times or more. The chain joins TRBV30 to TRBJ2-1; D not resolved. V shed 0 bases and J shed 12 bases, with 12 bases lying between them. Germline V gene sequence: CDR1 GTSNPN, CDR2 SVGIG (reference sequence). There are 12 residues in the CDR3. CDR3 DNA: TGTGCCTGGAGTGTATCCTCCAGCAGGCAGTTCTTC. Protein sequence: CAWSVSSSRQFF. Combining the CDR3 with reference TRBV30 and TRBJ2-1 gives the whole variable domain SQTIHQWPATLVQPVGSPLSLECTVEGTSNPNLYWYRQAAGRGLQLLFYSVGIGQISSEVPQNLSASRPQDRQFILSSKKLLLSDSGFYLCAWSVSSSRQFFGPGTRLTVL.

This clonotype has a count of ten or more. CDR3 coding DNA: TGTGCCAGCAGCAAAGCGCTTTCGTTTTCCGGGACAGGGGCGACCGGGGAGCTGTTTTTT. This translates into CASSKALSFSGTGATGELFF. This chain connects TRBV21-1 to TRBJ2-2; the D call TRBD1 from the table was never checked on the DNA. TRBV21-1 is a pseudogene segment. This CDR3 contains 20 residues.

The chain couples TRBV28 to TRBJ1-1; the D gene is possibly TRBD1 (6 bases). There are 14 residues in the CDR3. The germline V gene encodes CDR1 MDHEN and CDR2 SYDVKM. V dropped 3 bases and J dropped 5 bases, with 13 bases sitting between them. CDR3 sequence reads: CASSFRGIGTEAFF. The CDR3 DNA is TGTGCCAGCAGTTTTAGGGGGATAGGAACTGAAGCTTTCTTT.

This clonotype has ten or more counts. The CDR3 DNA sequence: TGTGCCACCAGCAGAGATCGGGGGATTCAGCCCCAGCATTTT. Its protein is CATSRDRGIQPQHF. The chain is built from TRBV15 and TRBJ1-5; possibly TRBD1 for D (5 bases). V was shortened by 0 bases and J by 6 bases, with 9 bases between the two germline ends. The germline CDR1 and CDR2 sequences are LNHNV and YYDKDF (reference sequence). CDR3 length: 14 amino acids.

This clonotype was found a few times. A much larger clone sits a single nucleotide away, making a read error possible. The chain is built from TRBV6-2 or TRBV6-3 and TRBJ2-2; no clear D. The CDR3 sequence is 12 residues long. The germline V gene encodes CDR1 MNHEY and CDR2 SVGEGT. V lost 1 base and J lost 7, with 4 bases in between. In DNA, the CDR3 is TGTGCCAGCAGTTACTTAGTCGGGGAGCTGTTTTTT. Translated: CASSYLVGELFF.

This clonotype was counted only a few times. The chain links TRBV25-1 to TRBJ1-1; D unclear. The CDR3 contains 11 residues. Germline V lookup: CDR1 MGHDK, CDR2 SYGVNS. Trimming stripped 3 bases from V and 6 bases from J, with 5 bases between. The CDR3 nucleotides are TGTGCCAGCAGTGATAGCTCTGAAGCTTTCTTT. This sequence encodes CASSDSSEAFF. Complete variable domain (other parts from reference TRBV25-1 and TRBJ1-1): EADIYQTPRYLVIGTGKKITLECSQTMGHDKMYWYQQDPGMELHLIHYSYGVNSTEKGDLSSESTVSRIRTEHFPLTLESARPSHTSQYLCASSDSSEAFFGQGTRLTVV.

This clonotype was picked up a small number of times. This sequence joins TRBV7-2 and TRBJ2-5, with D perhaps TRBD2 (7 bases). From germline, CDR1 is SGHTA and CDR2 FQGNSA. With 1 base removed from V and 2 bases from J, the gap between germline ends came to 17 bases. There are 17 residues in the CDR3. The CDR3 coding sequence is TGTGCCAGCAGCTTAGACGGGGGGCAATACAATCAAGAGACCCAGTACTTC. Amino acid sequence: CASSLDGGQYNQETQYF.

For this clonotype: The junction departs from the called germline gene at one end, perhaps through a read error. The chain carries TRBV4-1 and TRBJ1-3; D not certain. The germline gives CDR1 MGHRA, CDR2 YSYEKL. This CDR3 has 17 residues. CDR3 in DNA: TGCGCCAACAGCCAAGTGGCTTTGGTTAGCTCTGGAAACACCATATATTTT. It is translated as CANSQVALVSSGNTIYF.

This clonotype has only a few counts. This sequence joins TRBV29-1 and TRBJ2-5; no reliable D call. Germline assignment: CDR1 SQVTM and CDR2 ANQGSEA. V was trimmed by 8 bases and J by 2 bases, leaving 9 bases between them. This CDR3 spans 11 amino acids. The CDR3 sequence is CSSVGQETQYF. CDR3 nucleotide sequence: TGCAGCTCGGTGGGGCAAGAGACCCAGTACTTC.

As regards this clonotype: Given a much more abundant clone one base away, this may be a read error. This chain joins TRBV28 and TRBJ2-7; D call uncertain. The germline V gene has CDR1 MDHEN and CDR2 SYDVKM. CDR3 length equals 12 residues. The CDR3 reads CVSSPRHYEQYF. The CDR3 DNA reads TGTGTCAGCAGTCCGAGGCACTACGAGCAGTACTTC.

Many counts were recorded for this clonotype. The chain joins TRBV19 to TRBJ1-5; no clear D. Germline CDR1 and CDR2: LNHDA and SQIVND (reference sequence). The V end was cut by 0 bases, the J end by 6 bases, with 9 bases between. The CDR3 is 14 residues long. The CDR3 coding sequence is TGTGCCAGTAGTATAGATCTAGGCCGTCAGCCCCAGCATTTT. This encodes CASSIDLGRQPQHF.

The rearrangement joins TRBV15 to TRBJ2-3, with D perhaps being TRBD1 or TRBD2 (5 bases each). Germline V gene data show CDR1 as LNHNV and CDR2 as YYDKDF (reference sequence). V lost 0 bases and J 2 bases, leaving 18 bases between the germline ends. The CDR3 is 18 amino acids. In DNA, the CDR3 is TGTGCCACCAGCAGAGATTTCGAGTCCCAGGGAGCCACAGATACGCAGTATTTT. Residues: CATSRDFESQGATDTQYF. The variable domain in full, with the rest retrieved from reference TRBV15 and TRBJ2-3, is DAMVIQNPRYQVTQFGKPVTLSCSQTLNHNVMYWYQQKSSQAPKLLFHYYDKDFNNEADTPDNFQSRRPNTSFCFLDIRSPGLGDTAMYLCATSRDFESQGATDTQYFGPGTRLTVL.

On this clonotype: One base away lies a much larger clone, so this may be a sequencing read error. The genes are TRBV5-6 and TRBJ2-7; D perhaps matches TRBD2 (5 bases). This CDR3 has 13 residues. Looked up from germline, CDR1 is SGHDT and CDR2 is YYEEEE. The CDR3 coding sequence is TGTGCCAGCAGCTTGGGGACTGTCCCCGAGCGGTACTTC. The encoded protein is CASSLGTVPERYF.

Many counts were recorded for this clonotype. The J gene is TRBJ1-4, the V gene TRBV19; D might be TRBD1 (6 bases). V lost 2 bases to trimming and J lost 4 bases, with 11 bases between them. Per germline, CDR1 LNHDA and CDR2 SQIVND (reference sequence). CDR3 length: 15 amino acids. The CDR3 loop reads CASSIMTGHNEKLFF. DNA of the CDR3: TGTGCCAGTAGTATAATGACAGGACATAATGAAAAACTGTTTTTT. Together with reference TRBV19 and TRBJ1-4, the CDR3 gives the full variable domain: DGGITQSPKYLFRKEGQNVTLSCEQNLNHDAMYWYRQDPGQGLRLIYYSQIVNDFQKGDIAEGYSVSREKKESFPLTVTSAQKNPTAFYLCASSIMTGHNEKLFFGSGTQLSVL.

This clonotype has a handful of counts. CDR3 sequence (DNA): TGTGCCAGTAGTGGGGCGGGAGGGCGCCTATATGGTGAGCAGTTCTTC. Its translation is CASSGAGGRLYGEQFF. This rearrangement joins TRBV19 to TRBJ2-1; TRBD2 agrees at 9 bases. CDR3 length equals 16 residues. Trimming at V came to 5 bases and at J to 9 bases, leaving 14 bases not matched to a gene. Looked up from germline, CDR1 is LNHDA and CDR2 is SQIVND (reference sequence).

Concerning this clonotype: Since no conserved phenylalanine or tryptophan closes the CDR3, a read error is the likely cause. The rearrangement uses TRBV20-1 and TRBJ2-7; no definite D call. Deletions cut 6 bases from V and 3 bases from J, with 15 bases between. The CDR3 consists of 13 residues. Germline loops: CDR1 DFQATT, CDR2 SNEGSKA (reference sequence). Here the CDR3 DNA reads TGCAGTGCATTCCGCTCATCCGGCTACGAGCAGTACCTC. It encodes CSAFRSSGYEQYL.

The chain carries TRBV4-3 and TRBJ1-1; D is unclear. V lost 0 bases and J 3 bases, leaving 23 bases between the germline ends. This CDR3 contains 19 residues. Germline V gives CDR1 LGHNA, CDR2 YSLEER. This chain's CDR3 is CASSQDRPLALGGDTEAFF. The CDR3, as DNA: TGCGCCAGCAGCCAAGATCGTCCGTTAGCCCTGGGAGGTGACACTGAAGCTTTCTTT.

The chain carries TRBV28 and TRBJ2-7; tentative D call: TRBD1 (6 bases). The CDR3 has 16 residues. V gave up 5 bases and J gave up 3 bases, with 20 bases separating them. CDR1 is MDHEN, CDR2 SYDVKM, per germline. CDR3 in DNA: TGTGCCAGCAGTGAAGGGCTCGGGACACTCAACTACGAGCAGTACTTC. It translates to CASSEGLGTLNYEQYF.

This clonotype appeared many times. CDR3 amino acids: CSANGAEQYF. The CDR3, as DNA: TGCAGTGCTAATGGGGCCGAGCAGTACTTC. The chain is built from TRBV20-1 and TRBJ2-7; D possibly corresponds to TRBD1 (5 bases). V was clipped by 4 bases and J by 6 bases, with 7 bases between them. Germline V gene sequence: CDR1 DFQATT, CDR2 SNEGSKA (reference sequence). There are 10 residues in the CDR3.

This chain joins TRBV21-1 and TRBJ2-7; the table's D call TRBD2 went unverified against the DNA. TRBV21-1 is deemed a pseudogene. The CDR3 is 14 amino acids. Here the CDR3 reads CASSNREGAYEQYF. Written as DNA, the CDR3 is TGTGCCAGCAGCAATCGCGAGGGTGCCTACGAGCAGTACTTC.

This clonotype was counted ten times or more. This chain joins TRBV5-4 and TRBJ2-3; TRBD2 matches at 9 bases. The CDR3 covers 18 residues. The junction had 11 bases not matched to a gene; V was cut back by 3 bases and J by 0 bases. In germline, CDR1 is SGHNT, CDR2 YYREEE (reference sequence). CDR3 in DNA: TGTGCCAGCAGCTGGGGACTAGCCGGAAAAACTAGCACAGATACGCAGTATTTT. Protein product: CASSWGLAGKTSTDTQYF. The whole variable domain, remainder taken from reference TRBV5-4 and TRBJ2-3, is ETGVTQSPTHLIKTRGQQVTLRCSSQSGHNTVSWYQQALGQGPQFIFQYYREEENGRGNFPPRFSGLQFPNYSSELNVNALELDDSALYLCASSWGLAGKTSTDTQYFGPGTRLTVL.

The table lists this clonotype with many counts. V is TRBV2 and J is TRBJ2-5; D gene unclear. The V end lost 1 base, the J end lost 3 bases, and 15 bases lay between the germline ends. Germline values: CDR1 SNHLY, CDR2 FYNNEI. The CDR3 has 16 residues. The CDR3 DNA reads as TGTGCCAGCAGTGAAGGGTCGAAGTCTACCAAAGAGACCCAGTACTTC. Translating it yields CASSEGSKSTKETQYF.

Comment on this clonotype: A read error is possible here, since a much larger clone lies one base away. As the CDR3 is not closed by the conserved phenylalanine or tryptophan, this likely results from a read error. The chain uses TRBV30 and TRBJ1-1, with a possible D match to TRBD1 (5 bases). This CDR3 is built from 13 residues. CDR1 and CDR2 from the germline V gene are GTSNPN and SVGIG (reference sequence). Trimming left V 0 bases short and J 10 bases short, with 15 bases between. CDR3 bases: TGTGCCTGGAGTGTATCCATCGGGAGGGGAGCTTTCCTT. It translates to CAWSVSIGRGAFL.

This clonotype was counted once. One end of the junction varies from germline; a read error may be responsible. V gene TRBV6-2 or TRBV6-3 combines with J gene TRBJ2-3; D not certain. The CDR3 is 11 amino acids. CDR1 is MNHEY and CDR2 is SVGEGT in the germline V gene. The CDR3 DNA sequence: TGTGCCAGCGGTTCTAGGGATACGCAGTGTTTT. This translates into CASGSRDTQCF.

This clonotype is a singleton in its sample. This may arise from a read error, as a much more abundant clone is one base away. V usage is TRBV7-9 and J usage is TRBJ2-5; 10 bases are a match to TRBD2. The CDR3 runs 16 residues. The germline gives CDR1 SEHNR, CDR2 FQNEAQ (reference sequence). The CDR3: CASSLSLAGEQETRYF. Here the CDR3 DNA reads TGTGCCAGCAGCTTAAGCCTAGCGGGAGAACAAGAGACCCGGTACTTC. The full variable domain, in which reference TRBV7-9 and TRBJ2-5 provide the parts outside the CDR3, is DTGVSQNPRHKITKRGQNVTFRCDPISEHNRLYWYRQTLGQGPEFLTYFQNEAQLEKSRLLSDRFSAERPKGSFSTLEIQRTEQGDSAMYLCASSLSLAGEQETRYFGPGTRLLVL.

This clonotype appeared many times. The V call is TRBV7-9, the J call TRBJ2-5; D tentatively reads TRBD1 or TRBD2 (5 bases each). Germline V gives CDR1 SEHNR, CDR2 FQNEAQ (reference sequence). The V end lost 5 bases, the J end lost 5 bases, and 21 bases lay between the germline ends. CDR3 length equals 16 residues. CDR3 sequence: CASSPGTLVGMETQYF. CDR3 nucleotides: TGTGCCAGCAGCCCGGGGACCCTAGTAGGGATGGAGACCCAGTACTTC.

Comments on this clonotype: Just one base apart from a much larger clone, this may be a read error. The J gene is TRBJ2-5, the V gene TRBV12-3 or TRBV12-4; TRBD1 matches 7 bases. The CDR3 has 15 residues. Losses at the gene ends were 8 bases for V and 5 bases for J; bases not matched to a gene: 14. CDR3 DNA: TGTGCCAGCGGCGGACAGGCCTCTGGAAAGGAGACCCAGTACTTC. This sequence encodes CASGGQASGKETQYF.